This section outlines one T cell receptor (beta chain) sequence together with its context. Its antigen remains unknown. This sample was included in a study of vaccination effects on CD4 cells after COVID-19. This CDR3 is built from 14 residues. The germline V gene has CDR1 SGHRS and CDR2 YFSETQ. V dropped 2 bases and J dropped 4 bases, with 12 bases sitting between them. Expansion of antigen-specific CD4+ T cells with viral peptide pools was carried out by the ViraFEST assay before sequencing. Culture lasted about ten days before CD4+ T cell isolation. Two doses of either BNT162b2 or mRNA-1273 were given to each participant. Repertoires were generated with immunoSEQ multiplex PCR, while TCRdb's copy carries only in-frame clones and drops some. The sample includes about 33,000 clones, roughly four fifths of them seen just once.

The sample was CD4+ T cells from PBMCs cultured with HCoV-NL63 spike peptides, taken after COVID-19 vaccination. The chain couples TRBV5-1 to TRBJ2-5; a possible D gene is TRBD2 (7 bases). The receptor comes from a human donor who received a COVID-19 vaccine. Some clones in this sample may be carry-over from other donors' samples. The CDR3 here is CASSFGGARETQYF. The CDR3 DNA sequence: TGCGCCAGCAGCTTTGGGGGGGCCCGAGAGACCCAGTACTTC.